This entry lists 21 T cell receptor beta chains sequenced from one sample in a study of T cell changes during pregnancy in multiple sclerosis (dated by TCRdb to between 2018 and 2021). The library was built by means of the immunoSEQ multiplex PCR assay. As stored in TCRdb, this immuneACCESS dataset retains in-frame rearrangements with V and J assigned. A fraction of the clones does not appear; measured against another copy, unresolved V genes explain less than half of the discrepancy, and the remainder lacks a known reason. The sample table holds 50,000 or so clones, of which 80% to 95% were seen once. The leading ten clones occupy approximately 2% of the sample. The material was peripheral blood, obtained in the third trimester of pregnancy. Source of these receptors: a female donor with multiple sclerosis, enrolled in a pregnancy study.

The gene calls are TRBV7-2 and TRBJ2-2, with 10 bases lining up with TRBD2. CDR1 is SGHTA, CDR2 FQGNSA, per germline. With 2 bases clipped from V and 4 bases from J, the junction kept 4 bases outside the gene matches. The CDR3 is 16 residues long. Here the CDR3 reads CASSLFSSGSTGELFF. In DNA form, the CDR3 reads TGTGCCAGCAGCTTATTCTCTAGCGGGAGCACCGGGGAGCTGTTTTTT. The entire variable domain, with the rest obtained from reference TRBV7-2 and TRBJ2-2, is as follows: GAGVSQSPSNKVTEKGKDVELRCDPISGHTALYWYRQSLGQGLEFLIYFQGNSAPDKSGLPSDRFSAERTGGSVSTLTIQRTQQEDSAVYLCASSLFSSGSTGELFFGEGSRLTVL.

The V and J genes are TRBV19 and TRBJ1-1; 8 positions agree with TRBD1. Germline V gives CDR1 LNHDA, CDR2 SQIVND (reference sequence). The trim removed 2 bases at V and 6 bases at J, leaving 17 bases unmatched. The CDR3 spans 18 residues. The CDR3 nucleotides are TGTGCCAGTAGTATAAGAGGGGGCGTGGGCAGGGGGCCTGCTGAAGCTTTCTTT. Its translation: CASSIRGGVGRGPAEAFF.

The chain carries TRBV7-6 and TRBJ2-7; D is perhaps TRBD2 (5 bases). Trimming left V 0 bases short and J 6 bases short, with 9 bases between. CDR3 length equals 13 residues. The germline CDR1 and CDR2 sequences are SGHVS and FNYEAQ. The CDR3 DNA follows: TGTGCCAGCAGCTTAGCCACTGAGGGCGAGCAGTACTTC. This translates into CASSLATEGEQYF.

The chain links TRBV5-1 to TRBJ1-3, with D tentatively TRBD1 (6 bases). The germline gives CDR1 SGHRS, CDR2 YFSETQ. Trimming cost V 7 bases and J 0 bases, with 14 bases left between them. The CDR3 is 15 amino acids. The CDR3 here is CASARDTDSGNTIYF. The CDR3 DNA reads as TGCGCCAGCGCCCGGGACACCGACTCTGGAAACACCATATATTTT.

The chain joins TRBV6-1 to TRBJ2-5, with 9 bases that match TRBD2. This CDR3 contains 13 residues. Germline CDR1 is MNHNS and CDR2 is SASEGT. V lost 6 bases and J lost 1; bases outside the gene matches: 0. This CDR3 reads CASRTSGQETQYF. The CDR3 bases are TGTGCCAGCAGGACTAGCGGCCAAGAGACCCAGTACTTC.

This clone has just a few counts. The V gene is TRBV4-1, the J gene TRBJ2-7; 9 nucleotides match TRBD2. CDR3 length: 14 residues. V shed 3 bases, J shed 3 bases, and the junction held 3 bases outside the gene matches. CDR1 is MGHRA and CDR2 is YSYEKL in the germline V gene. CDR3 in DNA: TGCGCCAGCAGCCATTCTAGCGGGAACTACGAGCAGTACTTC. Its translation is CASSHSSGNYEQYF.

The chain has TRBV19 and TRBJ2-7; D remains ambiguous. This CDR3 region has 9 residues. The germline gives CDR1 LNHDA, CDR2 SQIVND (reference sequence). Trimming pared 9 bases from V and 5 bases from J, leaving 5 bases between. In DNA, the CDR3 is TGTGCCAGACTTCACGAGCAGTACTTC. As protein: CARLHEQYF.

The count of this clone is one. CDR3 in amino acids: CASSLFQNTEAFF. The DNA for the CDR3 is TGTGCCAGCAGCTTGTTCCAGAACACTGAAGCTTTCTTT. The chain is built from TRBV5-4 and TRBJ1-1; D unclear. Germline V CDR1 and CDR2: SGHNT, YYREEE (reference sequence). The CDR3 runs 13 residues. V lost 1 base and J 1 base, leaving 5 bases between the germline ends.

The chain carries TRBV7-2 and TRBJ1-2, with TRBD1 identical over 7 bases. This CDR3 has 14 amino acids. Germline values: CDR1 SGHTA, CDR2 FQGNSA. The J segment lost 5 bases and the V segment lost 1 base, leaving 4 bases of the junction unmatched. The CDR3 here is CASSLGDRSYGYTF. Here the CDR3 DNA reads TGTGCCAGCAGCTTAGGGGACAGATCTTATGGCTACACCTTC.

Here the CDR3 DNA reads TGTGCCAGCAGCGTAGTAGCGGCTAGCACAGATACGCAGTATTTT. Translated, it gives CASSVVAASTDTQYF. This chain connects TRBV9 to TRBJ2-3; TRBD2 might be the D (6 bases). Germline V gives CDR1 SGDLS, CDR2 YYNGEE. The CDR3 spans 15 residues. Deletions cut 0 bases from V and 0 bases from J, with 8 bases between. Full variable domain (missing parts from reference TRBV9 and TRBJ2-3): DSGVTQTPKHLITATGQRVTLRCSPRSGDLSVYWYQQSLDQGLQFLIQYYNGEERAKGNILERFSAQQFPDLHSELNLSSLELGDSALYFCASSVVAASTDTQYFGPGTRLTVL.

The chain is built from TRBV10-2 and TRBJ1-1; D might be TRBD1 (5 bases). Germline CDR1 reads WSHSY; CDR2 reads SAAADI. Trimming shortened V by 1 base and J by 3 bases, and 6 bases separated the two germline ends. This CDR3 comprises 13 residues. The CDR3, as DNA: TGCGCCAGCAGTGAGTTGGGGCACACTGAAGCTTTCTTT. This encodes CASSELGHTEAFF.

This sequence joins TRBV5-1 and TRBJ1-3; 9 positions match TRBD1. The CDR3 is 19 amino acids. The V gene end was trimmed by 0 bases and the J gene end by 2 bases; junction bases not matched to a gene: 12. Germline lookup yields CDR1 SGHRS and CDR2 YFSETQ. The CDR3 reads CASSLARGTGTSPGNTIYF. CDR3 bases: TGCGCCAGCAGCTTGGCCCGGGGGACAGGGACTTCACCTGGAAACACCATATATTTT. The whole variable domain, remainder taken from reference TRBV5-1 and TRBJ1-3, is KAGVTQTPRYLIKTRGQQVTLSCSPISGHRSVSWYQQTPGQGLQFLFEYFSETQRNKGNFPGRFSGRQFSNSRSEMNVSTLELGDSALYLCASSLARGTGTSPGNTIYFGEGSWLTVV.

The chain carries TRBV28 and TRBJ1-1; tentative D call: TRBD1 (5 bases). The V end lost 7 bases, the J end lost 3 bases, and 9 bases lay between the germline ends. Germline CDR1 is MDHEN and CDR2 is SYDVKM. The CDR3 is made up of 12 amino acids. The CDR3 sequence is CASIGGYTEAFF. The DNA of the CDR3 is TGTGCCAGCATTGGGGGGTACACTGAAGCTTTCTTT.

Notes on this clone: Other nucleotide sequences from this sample produce the same CDR3. The CDR3 sequence is CSASSGETQYF. The DNA for the CDR3 is TGCAGTGCTAGTTCGGGAGAGACCCAGTACTTC. V is TRBV20-1 and J is TRBJ2-5; D unclear. The CDR3 is 11 residues long. V gave up 3 bases and J gave up 4 bases, with 6 bases separating them. CDR1 and CDR2 from the germline V gene are DFQATT and SNEGSKA (reference sequence).

This clone was observed a handful of times. The chain carries TRBV7-8 and TRBJ2-7, with TRBD2 as a possible D gene (6 bases). Deletions cut 1 base from V and 0 bases from J, with 7 bases between. CDR3 length: 14 residues. CDR1 and CDR2 from the germline V gene are SGHVS and FQNEAQ. This chain's CDR3 is CASSLGTTSYEQYF. CDR3 nucleotide sequence: TGTGCCAGCAGCTTAGGGACTACCTCCTACGAGCAGTACTTC.

The chain couples TRBV7-9 to TRBJ1-2; D is uncertain. This CDR3 spans 12 amino acids. The germline CDR1 and CDR2 sequences are SEHNR and FQNEAQ (reference sequence). V was trimmed by 9 bases and J by 3 bases, leaving 11 bases between them. The CDR3 DNA reads as TGTGCCAGTACTAGGAATGACTATGGCTACACCTTC. Its protein product is CASTRNDYGYTF.

The chain uses TRBV7-9 and TRBJ1-6; 7 bases are shared with TRBD1. There are 14 residues in the CDR3. Germline trimming cut 7 bases from V and 7 bases from J; bases unmatched to any gene: 7. CDR1 SEHNR and CDR2 FQNEAQ come from the germline V gene (reference sequence). The CDR3, as DNA: TGTGCCAGCAACGCAGGACAGGAGAATTCACCCCTCCACTTT. Translation: CASNAGQENSPLHF.

In the case of this clone: Within the sample, other DNA sequences also encode this same CDR3. J is TRBJ1-4 and V is TRBV6-5; D possibly corresponds to TRBD1 (6 bases). The CDR3 totals 12 residues. Trimming took off 7 bases at V and 8 bases at J, with 11 bases between the two ends. Germline V lookup: CDR1 MNHEY, CDR2 SVGAGI. CDR3: CASTTTGEKLFF. CDR3 DNA sequence: TGTGCCAGCACTACTACAGGGGAAAAACTGTTTTTT.

This clone was picked up one time. The chain couples TRBV19 to TRBJ2-5; 7 nucleotides align to TRBD1. The V gene's germline CDR1 is LNHDA and CDR2 SQIVND (reference sequence). The CDR3 runs 14 residues. After removal of 3 bases from V and 5 bases from J, the junction contained 6 bases not matched to a gene. The CDR3 spells CASSIGQGQETQYF. In DNA, the CDR3 is TGTGCCAGTAGTATCGGTCAGGGACAGGAGACCCAGTACTTC.

The genes are TRBV7-8 and TRBJ2-3; D gene unclear. This CDR3 comprises 13 residues. Germline values: CDR1 SGHVS, CDR2 FQNEAQ. V gave up 1 base and J gave up 4 bases, with 6 bases separating them. The CDR3 spells CASSLVSADTQYF. The CDR3, as DNA: TGTGCCAGCAGCTTAGTCTCTGCAGATACGCAGTATTTT. The variable domain in full, with the rest retrieved from reference TRBV7-8 and TRBJ2-3, is GAGVSQSPRYKVAKRGQDVALRCDPISGHVSLFWYQQALGQGPEFLTYFQNEAQLDKSGLPSDRFFAERPEGSVSTLKIQRTQQEDSAVYLCASSLVSADTQYFGPGTRLTVL.

V and J are TRBV7-9 and TRBJ2-7; TRBD1 matches at 7 bases. Germline CDR1 SEHNR, CDR2 FQNEAQ (reference sequence). V gave up 5 bases and J gave up 2 bases; unmatched junction bases: 9. The CDR3 has 15 residues. CDR3 nucleotide sequence: TGTGCCAGCAGCCTACCGACGACAGGGCCCTACGAGCAGTACTTC. Amino acid sequence: CASSLPTTGPYEQYF.